This paragraph reports one T cell receptor beta chain. In the original analysis: Amplification from reference gene primers served as the basis for estimated nucleated cell counts. TCRdb's table, derived via immunoSEQ multiplex PCR, lists solely in-frame clones and lacks some. V, J and clone size are those of that table, while D and trimming were read from the DNA. The top ten hold about 8% of the sample, which has some 120,000 clones, about 80% seen once. The sample is drawn from a study of blood T cell repertoires in COVID-19. Study details: T cells, B-cell-depleted T cells, or PBMCs provided the cDNA or gDNA that served as material.

The CDR3 has 16 amino acids. Germline assignment: CDR1 LNHDA and CDR2 SQIVND (reference sequence). The J segment lost 8 bases and the V segment lost 7 bases, leaving 16 bases of the junction unmatched. The specimen sequenced was peripheral blood. J is TRBJ1-2 and V is TRBV19; 10 bases agree with TRBD1. The clonotype originates from a man aged 70 or older with active or convalescent COVID-19. The CDR3 bases are TGTGCCAGTAAGTTTCGGGACAGGGGCCCTGAGGGCGGCTACACCTTC. It is translated as CASKFRDRGPEGGYTF.